This T cell receptor (beta chain) was sequenced for a study of blood T cell repertoires in COVID-19. Overall study: Acute and convalescent COVID-19 specimens originated in the United States, Italy and Spain. From T cells, B-cell-depleted T cells, or PBMCs came the material, which was cDNA or gDNA.

Under the authors' procedure: Amplifying reference gene primers gave estimates of nucleated cell counts. Using immunoSEQ multiplex PCR, the repertoire was profiled, and TCRdb retains in-frame clones only, with some absent. V and J calls and clone size are as listed in that table; D and trimming were resolved from the DNA. In the table there are roughly 100,000 clones, roughly nine tenths of which are singletons. V lost 3 bases to trimming and J lost 4 bases, with 15 bases between them. Looked up from germline, CDR1 is WNHNN and CDR2 is SYGVQD (reference sequence). CDR3 length: 16 residues. The sequencing input was peripheral blood. The receptor comes from a man between 45 and 60 years old in a cohort sampled during active COVID-19. This rearrangement joins TRBV10-1 to TRBJ2-2; TRBD2 might be the D (6 bases). CDR3 DNA sequence: TGCGCCAGCAGTGACCCCCGGGGAGCGGGCACCGGGGAGCTGTTTTTT. Its protein is CASSDPRGAGTGELFF.